This entry lists 24 T cell receptor beta chains sequenced from one sample in a study of blood T cell repertoires in COVID-19. The table came from immunoSEQ multiplex PCR; TCRdb's copy has only in-frame clones and leaves some out. This sample carries 35,000 to 40,000 clones, roughly nine tenths of them seen once, and the ten largest clones take around a fifth. The sample was peripheral blood. The source of these receptors is a man in his 70s with acute or convalescent COVID-19.

V gene TRBV7-9 combines with J gene TRBJ1-5; 9 bases are shared with TRBD1. The CDR3 loop spans 15 amino acids. Germline loops: CDR1 SEHNR, CDR2 FQNEAQ (reference sequence). V was pared by 5 bases and J by 9 bases, with 11 bases of the junction left unmatched. Here the CDR3 reads CASSRDRDILWPQHF. CDR3 in DNA: TGTGCCAGCAGCCGGGACAGGGATATTTTGTGGCCCCAGCATTTT.

The gene calls are TRBV27 and TRBJ2-3; D remains ambiguous. The germline V gene has CDR1 MNHEY and CDR2 SMNVEV (reference sequence). The CDR3 is 16 residues long. The ends were cut back, 0 bases at V and 0 bases at J, with 10 bases in the middle. CDR3 sequence: CASSLSYLLSTDTQYF. The CDR3 DNA reads as TGTGCCAGCAGTTTATCTTACTTGTTAAGCACAGATACGCAGTATTTT.

The V gene is TRBV15, the J gene TRBJ1-3; D is possibly TRBD1 (6 bases). The length of the CDR3 is 16 residues. Trimming cost V 0 bases and J 4 bases, with 13 bases left between them. CDR1 is LNHNV, CDR2 YYDKDF, per germline (reference sequence). CDR3 DNA: TGTGCCACCAGCAGAGATCTGGGAGGGGGAGGAAACACCATATATTTT. Translation gives CATSRDLGGGGNTIYF.

The CDR3, as DNA: TGCAGCGTGACGGGACAGGGTGGAGATACGCAGTATTTT. Translation gives CSVTGQGGDTQYF. The chain links TRBV29-1 to TRBJ2-3; 9 nucleotides match TRBD1. Germline CDR1 and CDR2: SQVTM and ANQGSEA. The CDR3 has 13 residues. J gave up 5 bases and V 6 bases, and 6 bases lay outside the gene matches.

V gene TRBV28 combines with J gene TRBJ1-2; 9 nucleotides line up with TRBD1. The germline gives CDR1 MDHEN, CDR2 SYDVKM. J was trimmed by 5 bases and V by 7 bases; bases with no gene match: 5. This CDR3 has 13 amino acids. The DNA of the CDR3 is TGTGCCAGCACCCCGGGACAGGGATATGGCTACACCTTC. Protein sequence: CASTPGQGYGYTF.

J is TRBJ2-2 and V is TRBV7-2; TRBD1 matches at 11 bases. In germline, CDR1 is SGHTA, CDR2 FQGNSA. V trimming: 7 bases; J trimming: 4 bases; junction bases outside the gene matches: 5. CDR3 length: 15 residues. The CDR3: CASNKDRGRTGELFF. The DNA for the CDR3 is TGTGCCAGCAACAAGGACAGGGGGCGCACCGGGGAGCTGTTTTTT. The complete variable domain, with remaining parts taken from reference TRBV7-2 and TRBJ2-2, reads GAGVSQSPSNKVTEKGKDVELRCDPISGHTALYWYRQSLGQGLEFLIYFQGNSAPDKSGLPSDRFSAERTGGSVSTLTIQRTQQEDSAVYLCASNKDRGRTGELFFGEGSRLTVL.

The chain carries TRBV5-1 and TRBJ1-6, with D unresolved. Germline CDR1 and CDR2: SGHRS and YFSETQ. The CDR3 sequence is 15 residues long. Trimming shortened V by 0 bases and J by 4 bases, and 8 bases separated the two germline ends. The CDR3, as DNA: TGCGCCAGCAGCTTGGCGGCGGGTTATAATTCACCCCTCCACTTT. Translated, it gives CASSLAAGYNSPLHF.

V and J are TRBV9 and TRBJ2-7; no clear D gene. The CDR3 contains 16 residues. V dropped 4 bases and J dropped 4 bases, with 21 bases sitting between them. Germline lookup yields CDR1 SGDLS and CDR2 YYNGEE. The DNA of the CDR3 is TGTGCCAGCAGCCCGAACGACTTGGCTTTTCAATACGAGCAGTACTTC. As protein: CASSPNDLAFQYEQYF.

This clone was seen just once. The CDR3 protein is CASSRGQGIIGYTF. CDR3 DNA sequence: TGTGCCAGCAGCCGGGGACAGGGAATCATTGGCTACACCTTC. The chain recombines TRBV7-2 with TRBJ1-2, with 9 bases aligning to TRBD1. The V segment lost 5 bases and the J segment 7 bases; nucleotides outside the gene matches: 8. Germline V gives CDR1 SGHTA, CDR2 FQGNSA. The CDR3 extends over 14 amino acids. The variable domain in full, completed from reference TRBV7-2 and TRBJ1-2, reads GAGVSQSPSNKVTEKGKDVELRCDPISGHTALYWYRQSLGQGLEFLIYFQGNSAPDKSGLPSDRFSAERTGGSVSTLTIQRTQQEDSAVYLCASSRGQGIIGYTFGSGTRLTVV.

This chain joins TRBV7-9 and TRBJ1-4, with D perhaps TRBD1 (6 bases). Per germline, CDR1 SEHNR and CDR2 FQNEAQ (reference sequence). V shed 7 bases and J shed 12 bases, with 21 bases lying between them. CDR3 length equals 14 residues. CDR3 in amino acids: CASTSGGQVGQLFF. In nucleotides, the CDR3 is TGTGCCAGCACCTCCGGGGGGCAGGTTGGGCAACTGTTTTTT.

Written as DNA, the CDR3 is TGTGCCAGCAACCCGACAGGGGTGGGTGGAAACACCATATATTTT. It specifies CASNPTGVGGNTIYF. This chain joins TRBV28 and TRBJ1-3, with 8 bases identical to TRBD1. The CDR3 length is 15 residues. J lost 3 bases, V lost 7 bases, and 8 bases had no gene match. Germline lookup yields CDR1 MDHEN and CDR2 SYDVKM. Based on the CDR3 plus reference TRBV28 and TRBJ1-3, the full variable domain is DVKVTQSSRYLVKRTGEKVFLECVQDMDHENMFWYRQDPGLGLRLIYFSYDVKMKEKGDIPEGYSVSREKKERFSLILESASTNQTSMYLCASNPTGVGGNTIYFGEGSWLTVV.

The CDR3 loop reads CASSYTYEQYF. The CDR3 DNA sequence: TGTGCCAGCAGCTACACCTACGAGCAGTACTTC. This rearrangement joins TRBV5-6 to TRBJ2-7; D remains unclear. V gave up 3 bases and J gave up 2 bases, with 3 bases separating them. Germline V CDR1 and CDR2: SGHDT, YYEEEE. This CDR3 is 11 amino acids long.

J is TRBJ2-3 and V is TRBV6-5; D unresolved. Trimming removed 6 bases from V and 1 base from J, with 5 bases in between. Per the germline V gene, CDR1 is MNHEY and CDR2 is SVGAGI. The CDR3 spans 12 residues. Written as DNA, the CDR3 is TGTGCCAGCAGGTCCGGCACAGATACGCAGTATTTT. This gives the protein CASRSGTDTQYF.

V gene TRBV7-9 combines with J gene TRBJ2-1, with D perhaps TRBD1 (5 bases). The CDR3 is made up of 14 amino acids. Germline loops: CDR1 SEHNR, CDR2 FQNEAQ (reference sequence). Trimming pared 1 base from V and 5 bases from J, leaving 9 bases between. The CDR3 DNA is TGTGCCAGCAGCTTAGGCAGGGTTGACAATGAGCAGTTCTTC. Translation gives CASSLGRVDNEQFF.

In this sample, this clone turned up a few times. The V and J genes are TRBV7-9 and TRBJ1-2; 7 bases map to TRBD1. Per the germline V gene, CDR1 is SEHNR and CDR2 is FQNEAQ (reference sequence). V shed 6 bases, J shed 0 bases, and the junction held 7 bases outside the gene matches. The CDR3 has 15 residues. CDR3 region: CASSPGTEANYGYTF. The CDR3 nucleotides read TGTGCCAGCAGTCCAGGGACAGAGGCTAACTATGGCTACACCTTC.

This clone has more than one count but fewer than ten. The chain couples TRBV7-3 to TRBJ1-6; D call uncertain. The CDR3 contains 13 residues. CDR1 and CDR2 (germline): SGHTA, FQGTGA. Trimming removed 2 bases at V and 9 bases at J, with 8 bases between. The CDR3 bases are TGTGCCAGCAGCTTAGAGGAGGGTTCACCCCTCCACTTT. Residues: CASSLEEGSPLHF.

The chain couples TRBV20-1 to TRBJ1-1; D is unresolved. The CDR3 spans 11 residues. CDR1 and CDR2 from the germline V gene are DFQATT and SNEGSKA (reference sequence). Trimming left V 5 bases short and J 6 bases short, with 10 bases between. CDR3 region: CSAERLPEAFF. The CDR3 nucleotides read TGCAGTGCTGAGCGTTTGCCTGAAGCTTTCTTT.

The J gene is TRBJ1-5, the V gene TRBV7-2; perhaps TRBD1 as D (6 bases). The CDR3 is 15 amino acids. Trimming stripped 5 bases from V and 1 base from J, with 12 bases between. Germline V gives CDR1 SGHTA, CDR2 FQGNSA. CDR3 region: CASSPKQGSNQPQHF. The CDR3 coding sequence is TGTGCCAGCAGCCCAAAGCAGGGGAGCAATCAGCCCCAGCATTTT.

The chain recombines TRBV7-9 with TRBJ2-7; D gene ambiguous. This CDR3 is 11 amino acids long. Germline V lookup: CDR1 SEHNR, CDR2 FQNEAQ (reference sequence). The V end was cut by 5 bases, the J end by 4 bases, with 6 bases between. CDR3 protein: CASSALYEQYF. CDR3 bases: TGTGCCAGCAGCGCCCTATACGAGCAGTACTTC.

V gene TRBV6-2 or TRBV6-3 combines with J gene TRBJ2-7; 7 nucleotides match TRBD1. Germline CDR1 and CDR2: MNHEY and SVGEGT. This CDR3 is built from 15 residues. J gave up 6 bases and V 0 bases, and 8 bases lay outside the gene matches. CDR3 sequence (DNA): TGTGCCAGCAGTTACTCGGGGACAGAGCTATCCGAGCAGTACTTC. It is translated as CASSYSGTELSEQYF.

The chain links TRBV7-3 to TRBJ1-4; 9 nucleotides match TRBD1. Germline lookup yields CDR1 SGHTA and CDR2 FQGTGA. V gave up 8 bases and J gave up 0 bases; unmatched junction bases: 10. CDR3 size: 17 residues. The CDR3 region is CASQPGQGNATNEKLFF. CDR3 DNA sequence: TGTGCCAGCCAACCGGGACAGGGAAATGCAACTAATGAAAAACTGTTTTTT.

This chain links TRBV5-6 with TRBJ1-6, with 8 bases aligning to TRBD1. CDR1 is SGHDT and CDR2 is YYEEEE in the germline V gene. The CDR3 is 15 residues long. Unmatched junction bases numbered 7, after V lost 4 bases and J lost 7 bases. CDR3 sequence: CASSRDRGQNSPLHF. The CDR3 DNA sequence: TGTGCCAGCAGCCGAGACAGGGGCCAAAATTCACCCCTCCACTTT.

The V and J genes are TRBV19 and TRBJ1-2; 9 bases are shared with TRBD1. Germline assignment: CDR1 LNHDA and CDR2 SQIVND (reference sequence). The CDR3 totals 12 residues. The J segment lost 10 bases and the V segment lost 3 bases, leaving 3 bases of the junction unmatched. CDR3 sequence (DNA): TGTGCCAGTAGTATCGGGGACAGGGACTACACCTTC. Protein: CASSIGDRDYTF. Filled out from reference TRBV19 and TRBJ1-2, the complete variable domain reads DGGITQSPKYLFRKEGQNVTLSCEQNLNHDAMYWYRQDPGQGLRLIYYSQIVNDFQKGDIAEGYSVSREKKESFPLTVTSAQKNPTAFYLCASSIGDRDYTFGSGTRLTVV.

The J gene is TRBJ2-7, the V gene TRBV13, with a weak D call TRBD1 (6 bases). Germline CDR1 reads PRHDT; CDR2 reads FYEKMQ (reference sequence). The CDR3 spans 14 residues. Between the trimmed V and J ends, which lost 2 bases and 2 bases, there was a span of 10 bases. The CDR3 sequence is CASSLRTATYEQYF. The CDR3, as DNA: TGTGCCAGCAGCTTAAGGACAGCTACCTACGAGCAGTACTTC. Full variable domain (missing parts from reference TRBV13 and TRBJ2-7): AAGVIQSPRHLIKEKRETATLKCYPIPRHDTVYWYQQGPGQDPQFLISFYEKMQSDKGSIPDRFSAQQFSDYHSELNMSSLELGDSALYFCASSLRTATYEQYFGPGTRLTVT.